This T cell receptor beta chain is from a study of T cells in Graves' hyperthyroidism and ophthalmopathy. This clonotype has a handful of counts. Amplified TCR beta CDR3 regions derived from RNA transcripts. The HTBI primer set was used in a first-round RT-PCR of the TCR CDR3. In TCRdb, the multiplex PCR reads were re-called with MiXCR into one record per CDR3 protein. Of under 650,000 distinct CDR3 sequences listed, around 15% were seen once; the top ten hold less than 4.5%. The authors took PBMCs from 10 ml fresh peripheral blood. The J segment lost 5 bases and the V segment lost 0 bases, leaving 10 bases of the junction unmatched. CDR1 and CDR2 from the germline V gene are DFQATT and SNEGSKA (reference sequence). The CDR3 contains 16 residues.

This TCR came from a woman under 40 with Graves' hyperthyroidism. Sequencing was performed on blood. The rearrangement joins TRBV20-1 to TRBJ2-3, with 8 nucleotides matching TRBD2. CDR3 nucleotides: TGCAGTGCTAGAGACGGGAGGGTGAATACGGGAGATACGCAGTATTTT. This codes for CSARDGRVNTGDTQYF.